This TCR beta chain was sequenced during a study of T cell changes during pregnancy in multiple sclerosis. From germline, CDR1 is PRHDT and CDR2 FYEKMQ (reference sequence). The CDR3 is made up of 15 amino acids. V was pared by 2 bases and J by 6 bases, with 6 bases of the junction left unmatched. Some clones are missing from TCRdb's copy, which holds only in-frame ones; the method was immunoSEQ multiplex PCR. The table shows more than 35,000 clones, with about 90% occurring only once. This clone was seen just once. Here the sequenced sample was CD4+ T cells from peripheral blood mononuclear cells, taken in the third trimester of pregnancy. This chain connects TRBV13 to TRBJ2-1; 8 bases match TRBD2. The sequence derives from a female donor in good health, enrolled as a control in a pregnancy study. The CDR3 spells CASSLLAGTPNEQFF. CDR3 in DNA: TGTGCCAGCAGCTTATTAGCGGGAACCCCCAATGAGCAGTTCTTC.